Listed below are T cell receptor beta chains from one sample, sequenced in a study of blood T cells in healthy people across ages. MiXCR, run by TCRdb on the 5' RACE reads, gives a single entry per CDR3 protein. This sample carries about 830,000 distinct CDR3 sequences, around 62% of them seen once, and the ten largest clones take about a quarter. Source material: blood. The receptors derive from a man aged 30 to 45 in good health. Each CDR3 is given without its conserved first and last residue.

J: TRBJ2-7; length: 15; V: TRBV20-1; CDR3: SARALRPIGGSGEQY
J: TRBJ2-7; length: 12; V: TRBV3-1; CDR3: ASGHAGRSDEQY
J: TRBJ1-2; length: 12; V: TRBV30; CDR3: AWSVGSTNYGYT
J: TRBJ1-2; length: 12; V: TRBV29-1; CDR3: SVVWTNSNYGYT
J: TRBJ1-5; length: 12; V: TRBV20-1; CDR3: SARGATGDQPQH
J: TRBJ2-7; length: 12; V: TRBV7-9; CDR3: GSSRPGSSYEQY
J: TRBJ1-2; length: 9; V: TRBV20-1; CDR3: SAGKNYGYT
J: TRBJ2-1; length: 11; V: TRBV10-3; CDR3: AIKPGTGNEQF
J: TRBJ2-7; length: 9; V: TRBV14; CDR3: ASSQVYEQY
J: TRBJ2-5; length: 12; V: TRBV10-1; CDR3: ASSETGAGETQY
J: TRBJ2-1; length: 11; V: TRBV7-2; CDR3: ASSTRGRNEQF
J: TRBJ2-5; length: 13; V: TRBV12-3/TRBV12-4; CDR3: ASSLGSRLVGTQY
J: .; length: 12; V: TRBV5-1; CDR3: ASRLETGSYEQY
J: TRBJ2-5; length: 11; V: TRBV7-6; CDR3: ASSYLVGETQY